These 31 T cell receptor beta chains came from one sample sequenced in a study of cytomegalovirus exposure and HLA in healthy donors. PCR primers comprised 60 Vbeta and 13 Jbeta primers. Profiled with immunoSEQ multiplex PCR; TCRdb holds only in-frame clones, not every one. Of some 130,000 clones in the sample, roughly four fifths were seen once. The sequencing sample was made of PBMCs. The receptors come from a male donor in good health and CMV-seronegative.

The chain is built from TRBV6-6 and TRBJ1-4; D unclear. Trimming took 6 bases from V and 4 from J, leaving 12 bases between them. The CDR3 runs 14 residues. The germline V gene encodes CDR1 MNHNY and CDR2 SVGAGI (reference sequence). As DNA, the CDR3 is TGTGCCAGCAGGTTGACGGGGTTTAATGAAAAACTGTTTTTT. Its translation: CASRLTGFNEKLFF.

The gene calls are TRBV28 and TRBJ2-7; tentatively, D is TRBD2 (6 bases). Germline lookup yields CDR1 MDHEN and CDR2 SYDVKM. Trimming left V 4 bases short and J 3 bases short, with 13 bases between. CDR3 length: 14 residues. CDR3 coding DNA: TGTGCCAGCAGTTACACGGGAGAGTACTACGAGCAGTACTTC. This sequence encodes CASSYTGEYYEQYF.

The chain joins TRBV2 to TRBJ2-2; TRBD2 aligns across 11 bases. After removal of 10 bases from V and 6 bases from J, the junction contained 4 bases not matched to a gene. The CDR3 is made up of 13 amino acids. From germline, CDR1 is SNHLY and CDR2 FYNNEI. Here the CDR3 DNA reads TGTGCCAAAGGACTAGCGGGCCCCGGGGAGCTGTTTTTT. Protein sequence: CAKGLAGPGELFF.

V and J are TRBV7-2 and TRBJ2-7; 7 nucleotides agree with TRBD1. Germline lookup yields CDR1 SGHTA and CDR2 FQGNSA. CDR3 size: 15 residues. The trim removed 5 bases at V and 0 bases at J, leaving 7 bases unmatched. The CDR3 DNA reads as TGTGCCAGCAGCCTCCGGACAGGAAACTCCTACGAGCAGTACTTC. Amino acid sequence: CASSLRTGNSYEQYF.

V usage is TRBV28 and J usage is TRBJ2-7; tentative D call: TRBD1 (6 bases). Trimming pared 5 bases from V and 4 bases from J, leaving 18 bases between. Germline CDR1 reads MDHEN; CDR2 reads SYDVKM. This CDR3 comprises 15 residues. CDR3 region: CASSPPGTPSYEQYF. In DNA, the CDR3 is TGTGCCAGCAGTCCCCCCGGGACACCCTCTTACGAGCAGTACTTC. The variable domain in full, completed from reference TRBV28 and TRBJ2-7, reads DVKVTQSSRYLVKRTGEKVFLECVQDMDHENMFWYRQDPGLGLRLIYFSYDVKMKEKGDIPEGYSVSREKKERFSLILESASTNQTSMYLCASSPPGTPSYEQYFGPGTRLTVT.

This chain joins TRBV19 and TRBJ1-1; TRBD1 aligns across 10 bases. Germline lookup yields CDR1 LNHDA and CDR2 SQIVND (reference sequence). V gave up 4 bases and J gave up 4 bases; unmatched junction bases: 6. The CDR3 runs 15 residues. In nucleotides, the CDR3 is TGTGCCAGTAGTACCCTGACAGGGGGCGGCACTGAAGCTTTCTTT. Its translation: CASSTLTGGGTEAFF.

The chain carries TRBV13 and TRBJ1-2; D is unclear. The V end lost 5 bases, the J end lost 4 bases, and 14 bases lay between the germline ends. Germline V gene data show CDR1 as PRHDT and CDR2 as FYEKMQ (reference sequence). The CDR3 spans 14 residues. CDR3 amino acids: CASSEGTGSYGYTF. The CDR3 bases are TGTGCCAGCAGCGAGGGCACGGGGAGCTATGGCTACACCTTC.

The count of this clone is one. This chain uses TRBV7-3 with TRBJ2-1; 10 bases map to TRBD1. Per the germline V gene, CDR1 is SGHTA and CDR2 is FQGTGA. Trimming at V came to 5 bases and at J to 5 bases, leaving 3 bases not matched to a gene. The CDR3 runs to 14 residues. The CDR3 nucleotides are TGTGCCAGCAGCCGGGACAGGGGAAACAATGAGCAGTTCTTC. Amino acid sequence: CASSRDRGNNEQFF.

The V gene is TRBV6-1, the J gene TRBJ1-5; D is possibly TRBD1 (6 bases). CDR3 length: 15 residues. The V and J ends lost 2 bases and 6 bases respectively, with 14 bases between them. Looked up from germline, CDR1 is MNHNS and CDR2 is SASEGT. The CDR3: CASSEPAGVGQPQHF. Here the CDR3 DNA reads TGTGCCAGCAGTGAACCCGCAGGGGTCGGTCAGCCCCAGCATTTT.

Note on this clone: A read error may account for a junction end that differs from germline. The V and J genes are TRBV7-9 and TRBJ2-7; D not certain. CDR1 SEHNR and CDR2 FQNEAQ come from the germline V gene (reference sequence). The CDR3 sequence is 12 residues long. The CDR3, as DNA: TGTTCCAGCAGCCAAGCCACCTACGAGCAGTACTTC. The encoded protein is CSSSQATYEQYF.

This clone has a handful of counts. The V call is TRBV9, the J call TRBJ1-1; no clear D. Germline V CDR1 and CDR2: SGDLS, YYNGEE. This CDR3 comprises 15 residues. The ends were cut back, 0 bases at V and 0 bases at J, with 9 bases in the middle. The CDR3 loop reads CASSVVRQMNTEAFF. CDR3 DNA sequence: TGTGCCAGCAGCGTAGTAAGACAAATGAACACTGAAGCTTTCTTT. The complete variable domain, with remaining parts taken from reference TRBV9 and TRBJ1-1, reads DSGVTQTPKHLITATGQRVTLRCSPRSGDLSVYWYQQSLDQGLQFLIQYYNGEERAKGNILERFSAQQFPDLHSELNLSSLELGDSALYFCASSVVRQMNTEAFFGQGTRLTVV.

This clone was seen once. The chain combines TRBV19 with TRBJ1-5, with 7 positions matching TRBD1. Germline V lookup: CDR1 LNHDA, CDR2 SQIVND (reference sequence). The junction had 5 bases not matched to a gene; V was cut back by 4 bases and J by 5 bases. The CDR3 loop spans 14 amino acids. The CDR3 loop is CASSRAGGHQPQHF. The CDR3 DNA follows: TGTGCCAGTAGTAGGGCAGGGGGACATCAGCCCCAGCATTTT.

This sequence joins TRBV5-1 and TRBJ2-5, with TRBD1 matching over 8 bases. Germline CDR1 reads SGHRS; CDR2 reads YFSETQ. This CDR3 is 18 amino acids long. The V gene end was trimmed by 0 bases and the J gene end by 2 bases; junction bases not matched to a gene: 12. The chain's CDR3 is CASSLGGGARGPQETQYF. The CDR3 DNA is TGCGCCAGCAGCTTGGGAGGAGGGGCCAGGGGGCCGCAAGAGACCCAGTACTTC.

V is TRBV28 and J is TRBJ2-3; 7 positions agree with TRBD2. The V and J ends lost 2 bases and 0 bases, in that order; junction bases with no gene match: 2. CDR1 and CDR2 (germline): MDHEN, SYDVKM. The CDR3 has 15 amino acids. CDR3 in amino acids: CASSLGGGSTDTQYF. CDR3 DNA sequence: TGTGCCAGCAGTTTAGGGGGGGGGAGCACAGATACGCAGTATTTT.

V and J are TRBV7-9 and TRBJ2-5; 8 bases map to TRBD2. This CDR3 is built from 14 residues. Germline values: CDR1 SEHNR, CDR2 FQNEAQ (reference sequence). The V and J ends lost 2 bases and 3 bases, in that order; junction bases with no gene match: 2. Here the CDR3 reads CASSLTSGKETQYF. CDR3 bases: TGTGCCAGCAGCTTAACTAGCGGAAAAGAGACCCAGTACTTC.

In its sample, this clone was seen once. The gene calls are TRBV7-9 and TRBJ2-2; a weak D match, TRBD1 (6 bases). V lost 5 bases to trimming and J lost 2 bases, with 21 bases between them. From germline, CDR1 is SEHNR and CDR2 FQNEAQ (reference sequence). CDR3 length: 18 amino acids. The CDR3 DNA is TGTGCCAGCAGCCCCTTTCCCCGGGCAGGGGCTAACACCGGGGAGCTGTTTTTT. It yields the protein CASSPFPRAGANTGELFF.

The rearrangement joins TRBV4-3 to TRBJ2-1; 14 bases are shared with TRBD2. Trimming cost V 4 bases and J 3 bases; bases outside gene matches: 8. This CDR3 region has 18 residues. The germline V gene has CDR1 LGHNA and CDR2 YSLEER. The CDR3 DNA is TGCGCCAGCAGCCGCCGACTAGCGGGAGGGGAGGGCTACAATGAGCAGTTCTTC. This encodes CASSRRLAGGEGYNEQFF.

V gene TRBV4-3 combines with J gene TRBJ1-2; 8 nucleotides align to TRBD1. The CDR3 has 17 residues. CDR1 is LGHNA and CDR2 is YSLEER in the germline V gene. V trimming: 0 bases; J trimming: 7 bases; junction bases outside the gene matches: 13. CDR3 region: CASSQDRFLTGVAGYTF. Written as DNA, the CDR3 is TGCGCCAGCAGCCAAGATAGATTCTTGACAGGGGTAGCTGGCTACACCTTC.

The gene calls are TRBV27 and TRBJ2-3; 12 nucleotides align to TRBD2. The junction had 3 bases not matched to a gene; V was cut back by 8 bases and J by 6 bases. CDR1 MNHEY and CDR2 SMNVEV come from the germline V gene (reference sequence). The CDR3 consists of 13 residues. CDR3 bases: TGTGCCAGCTCTACTAGCGGGAGGGATACGCAGTATTTT. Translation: CASSTSGRDTQYF.

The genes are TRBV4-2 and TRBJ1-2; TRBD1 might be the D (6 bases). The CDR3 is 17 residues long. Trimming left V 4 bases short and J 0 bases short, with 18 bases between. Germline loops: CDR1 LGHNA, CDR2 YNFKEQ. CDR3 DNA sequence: TGTGCCAGCAGCCGGACCGGGACACTTGATCCTAACTATGGCTACACCTTC. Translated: CASSRTGTLDPNYGYTF.

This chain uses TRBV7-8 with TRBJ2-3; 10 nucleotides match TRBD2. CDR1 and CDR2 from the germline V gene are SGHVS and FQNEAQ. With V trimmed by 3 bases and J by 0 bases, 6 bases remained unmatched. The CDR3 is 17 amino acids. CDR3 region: CASSFPIAGGSTDTQYF. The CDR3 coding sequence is TGTGCCAGCAGCTTCCCCATAGCGGGGGGTAGCACAGATACGCAGTATTTT.

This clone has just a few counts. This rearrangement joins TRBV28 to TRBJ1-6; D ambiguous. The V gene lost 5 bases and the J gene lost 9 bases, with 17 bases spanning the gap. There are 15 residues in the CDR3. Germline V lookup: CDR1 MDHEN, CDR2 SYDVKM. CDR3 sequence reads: CASSQAFEGRSPLHF. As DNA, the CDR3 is TGTGCCAGCAGTCAGGCTTTTGAGGGCCGTTCACCCCTCCACTTT.

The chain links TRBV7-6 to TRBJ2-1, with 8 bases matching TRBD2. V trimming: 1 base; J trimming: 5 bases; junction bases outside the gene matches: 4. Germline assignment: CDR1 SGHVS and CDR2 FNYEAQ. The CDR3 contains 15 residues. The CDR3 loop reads CASSLVRGGDNEQFF. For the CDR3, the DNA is TGTGCCAGCAGCTTAGTCCGGGGGGGAGACAATGAGCAGTTCTTC.

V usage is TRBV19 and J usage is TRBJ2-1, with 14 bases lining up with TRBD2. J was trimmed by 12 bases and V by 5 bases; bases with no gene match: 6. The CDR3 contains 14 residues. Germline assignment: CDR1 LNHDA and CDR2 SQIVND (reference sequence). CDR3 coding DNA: TGTGCCAGTAGTTTGGGACTAGCGGGGGATCGGCAGTTCTTC. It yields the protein CASSLGLAGDRQFF.

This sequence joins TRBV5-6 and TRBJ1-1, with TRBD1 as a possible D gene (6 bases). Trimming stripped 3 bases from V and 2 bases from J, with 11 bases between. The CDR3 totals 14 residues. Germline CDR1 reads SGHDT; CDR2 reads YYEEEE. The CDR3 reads CASSSVGGNTEAFF. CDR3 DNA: TGTGCCAGCAGCTCAGTTGGGGGCAACACTGAAGCTTTCTTT.

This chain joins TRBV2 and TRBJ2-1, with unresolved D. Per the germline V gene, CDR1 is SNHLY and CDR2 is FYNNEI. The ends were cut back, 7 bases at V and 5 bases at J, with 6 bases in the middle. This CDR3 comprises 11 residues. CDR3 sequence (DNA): TGTGCCAGCATAGTGAACAATGAGCAGTTCTTC. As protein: CASIVNNEQFF. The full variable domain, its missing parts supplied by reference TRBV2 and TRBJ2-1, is EPEVTQTPSHQVTQMGQEVILRCVPISNHLYFYWYRQILGQKVEFLVSFYNNEISEKSEIFDDQFSVERPDGSNFTLKIRSTKLEDSAMYFCASIVNNEQFFGPGTRLTVL.

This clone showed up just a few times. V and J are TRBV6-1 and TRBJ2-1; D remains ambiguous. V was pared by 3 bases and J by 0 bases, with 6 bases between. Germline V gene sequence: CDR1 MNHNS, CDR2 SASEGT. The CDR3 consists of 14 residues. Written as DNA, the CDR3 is TGTGCCAGCAGTGATTCGGGCTCCTACAATGAGCAGTTCTTC. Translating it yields CASSDSGSYNEQFF.

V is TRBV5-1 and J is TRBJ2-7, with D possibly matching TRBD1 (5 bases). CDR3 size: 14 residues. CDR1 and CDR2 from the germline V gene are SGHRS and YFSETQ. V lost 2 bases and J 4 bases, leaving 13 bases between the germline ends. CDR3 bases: TGCGCCAGCAGCTTCAGGGCTTCCCTTTACGAGCAGTACTTC. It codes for CASSFRASLYEQYF.

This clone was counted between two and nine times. This CDR3 reads CASSLHGPYEQYF. As DNA, the CDR3 is TGTGCCAGCAGCTTACATGGCCCCTACGAGCAGTACTTC. The chain employs TRBV7-8 and TRBJ2-7; D uncertain. V shed 2 bases and J shed 2 bases, with 7 bases lying between them. The CDR3 runs to 13 residues. Per germline, CDR1 SGHVS and CDR2 FQNEAQ.

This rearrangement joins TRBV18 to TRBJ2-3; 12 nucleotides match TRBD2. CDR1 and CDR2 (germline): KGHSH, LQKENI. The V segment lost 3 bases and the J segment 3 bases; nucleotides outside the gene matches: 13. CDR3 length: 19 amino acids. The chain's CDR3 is CASSPMRLAGGAGTDTQYF. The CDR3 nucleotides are TGTGCCAGCTCACCTATGAGGCTAGCGGGAGGGGCCGGAACAGATACGCAGTATTTT.

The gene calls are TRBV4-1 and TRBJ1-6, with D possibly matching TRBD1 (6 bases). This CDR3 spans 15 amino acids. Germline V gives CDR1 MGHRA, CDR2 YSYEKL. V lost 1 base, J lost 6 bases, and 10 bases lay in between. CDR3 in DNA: TGCGCCAGCAGCCAAGGCCAGGGGTCTAATTCACCCCTCCACTTT. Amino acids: CASSQGQGSNSPLHF.